This T cell receptor beta chain was sequenced in a study of blood T cell repertoires in COVID-19. Study-wide background: The analysed material was cDNA or gDNA that came from T cells, B-cell-depleted T cells, or PBMCs.

Methods used by the authors: Quantification of nucleated cells was approximated via reference gene primer amplification. TCRdb's copy holds only in-frame clones and misses some; the assay was immunoSEQ multiplex PCR. V and J calls and clone size are as listed in that table; D and trimming were resolved from the DNA. The sample shows 180,000 or so clones, 70% to 80% of them seen only once. Cohort placement rested on clinical history that participants reported themselves. The CDR3 runs 16 residues. CDR1 and CDR2 (germline): LGHDT, YNNKEL (reference sequence). The J segment lost 7 bases and the V segment lost 1 base, leaving 6 bases of the junction unmatched.

J is TRBJ1-6 and V is TRBV3-1 (or the pseudogene TRBV3-2); 8 nucleotides agree with TRBD1. The source of this sequence is a man aged 55 to 70 who had been exposed to COVID-19. The sample was PBMCs or T cells enriched from blood (not recorded which). CDR3 nucleotides: TGTGCCAGCAGCCAAGGACGGACAGGGAAGAATTCACCCCTCCACTTT. It translates to CASSQGRTGKNSPLHF.